This TCR beta chain was sequenced for a study of OX40 agonist ivuxolimab in advanced cancers. On the study more broadly: Having had anti-PD-1, anti-PD-L1 or anti-CTLA-4 therapy before was allowed, and approximately 40% had some.

The CDR3 spans 14 residues. Germline V gene lookup returns CDR1 SGHDN and CDR2 FVKESK. Trimming cost V 0 bases and J 4 bases, with 4 bases left between them. Using immunoSEQ multiplex PCR, the repertoire was profiled, and TCRdb retains in-frame clones only, with some absent. Of fewer than 85,000 clones in the sample, about 86% are singletons; the top ten hold 3.5% to 5%. Notes on this clone: Its antigen is not known.

Sampling of blood occurred at baseline, cycle 4 day 1, and cycle 7 day 1. Study-wide points: Antigen targets of the expanded peripheral T cells went undetermined.

The source material was CD4+ or CD8+ T cells sorted from blood, sampled in a trial of the OX40 agonist ivuxolimab. This receptor was obtained from an adult with an advanced solid tumor such as melanoma, head and neck, liver or kidney cancer. The chain joins TRBV14 to TRBJ1-6, with D unresolved. CDR3 nucleotides: TGTGCCAGCAGCCAAGAAAAGTATAATTCACCCCTCCACTTT. This gives the protein CASSQEKYNSPLHF.